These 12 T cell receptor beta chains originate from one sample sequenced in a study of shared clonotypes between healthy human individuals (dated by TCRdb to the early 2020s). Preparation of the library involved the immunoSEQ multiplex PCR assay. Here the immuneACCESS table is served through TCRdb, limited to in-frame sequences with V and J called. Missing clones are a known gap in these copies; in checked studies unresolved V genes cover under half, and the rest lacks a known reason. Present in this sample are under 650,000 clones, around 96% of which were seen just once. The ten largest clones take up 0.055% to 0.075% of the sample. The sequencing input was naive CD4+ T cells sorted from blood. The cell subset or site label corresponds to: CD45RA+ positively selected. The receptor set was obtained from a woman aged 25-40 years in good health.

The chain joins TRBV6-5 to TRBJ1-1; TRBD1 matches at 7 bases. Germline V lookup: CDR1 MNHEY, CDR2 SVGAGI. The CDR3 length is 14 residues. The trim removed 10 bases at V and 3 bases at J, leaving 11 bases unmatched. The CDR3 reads CAIGEGAAHTEAFF. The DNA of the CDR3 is TGTGCCATCGGGGAGGGGGCGGCTCACACTGAAGCTTTCTTT.

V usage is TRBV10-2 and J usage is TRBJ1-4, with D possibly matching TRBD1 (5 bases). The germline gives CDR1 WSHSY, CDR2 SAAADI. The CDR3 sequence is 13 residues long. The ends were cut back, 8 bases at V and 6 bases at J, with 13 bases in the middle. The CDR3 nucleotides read TGCGCCAGCGGAGCCCCGGGGGATGAAAAACTGTTTTTT. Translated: CASGAPGDEKLFF.

DNA of the CDR3: TGTGCCAGCTCACCGCAACCCTCAGGGGTGAACCCCACAGATACGCAGTATTTT. Translated: CASSPQPSGVNPTDTQYF. The chain links TRBV18 to TRBJ2-3; a weak D match, TRBD1 (6 bases). Germline V gene lookup returns CDR1 KGHSH and CDR2 LQKENI. This CDR3 comprises 18 residues. Trimming took 3 bases from V and 2 from J, leaving 21 bases between them.

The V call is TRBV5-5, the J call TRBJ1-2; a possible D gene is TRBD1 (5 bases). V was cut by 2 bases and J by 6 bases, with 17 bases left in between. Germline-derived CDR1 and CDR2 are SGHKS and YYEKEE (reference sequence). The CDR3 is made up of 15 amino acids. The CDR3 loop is CASSFRDPIIHGYTF. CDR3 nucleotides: TGTGCCAGCAGCTTCCGGGACCCTATTATTCATGGCTACACCTTC.

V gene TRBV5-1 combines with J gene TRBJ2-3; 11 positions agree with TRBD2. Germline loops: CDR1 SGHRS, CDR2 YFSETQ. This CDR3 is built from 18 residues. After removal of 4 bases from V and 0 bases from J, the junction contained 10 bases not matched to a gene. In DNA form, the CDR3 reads TGCGCCAGCAGCCCTACGGGGAGGACTAGCGGGAGCACAGATACGCAGTATTTT. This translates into CASSPTGRTSGSTDTQYF.

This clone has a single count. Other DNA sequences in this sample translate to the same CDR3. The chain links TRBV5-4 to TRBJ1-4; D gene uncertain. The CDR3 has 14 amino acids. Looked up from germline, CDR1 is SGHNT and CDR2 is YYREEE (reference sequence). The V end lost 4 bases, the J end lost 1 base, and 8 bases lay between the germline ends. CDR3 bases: TGTGCCAGCAGCCTCGGCGGAACTAATGAAAAACTGTTTTTT. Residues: CASSLGGTNEKLFF.

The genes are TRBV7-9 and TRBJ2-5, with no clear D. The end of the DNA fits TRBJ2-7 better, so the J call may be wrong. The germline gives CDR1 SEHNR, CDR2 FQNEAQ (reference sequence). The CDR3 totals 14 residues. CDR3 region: CASSPGSPTYEQYF. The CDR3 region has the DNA TGTGCCAGCAGCCCCGGGTCCCCAACCTACGAGCAGTACTTC.

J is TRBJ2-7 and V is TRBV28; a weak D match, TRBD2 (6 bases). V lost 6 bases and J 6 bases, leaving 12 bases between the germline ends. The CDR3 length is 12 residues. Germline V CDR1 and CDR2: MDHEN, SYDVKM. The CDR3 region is CASSLKGGEQYF. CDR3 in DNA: TGTGCCAGCAGCCTAAAGGGAGGCGAGCAGTACTTC.

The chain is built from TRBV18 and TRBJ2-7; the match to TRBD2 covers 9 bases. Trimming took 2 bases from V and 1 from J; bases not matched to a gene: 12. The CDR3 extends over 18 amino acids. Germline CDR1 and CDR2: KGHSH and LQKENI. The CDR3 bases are TGTGCCAGCTCACCAGTCGCTATAGCGGGAGATGTGTCCTACGAGCAGTACTTC. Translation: CASSPVAIAGDVSYEQYF.

The CDR3 loop reads CASSTSWTTDTQYF. In DNA, the CDR3 is TGTGCCAGCAGTACCTCTTGGACCACAGATACGCAGTATTTT. This chain joins TRBV27 and TRBJ2-3; D is undetermined. Trimming took 5 bases from V and 2 from J, leaving 11 bases between them. Germline CDR1 and CDR2: MNHEY and SMNVEV (reference sequence). The CDR3 spans 14 residues.

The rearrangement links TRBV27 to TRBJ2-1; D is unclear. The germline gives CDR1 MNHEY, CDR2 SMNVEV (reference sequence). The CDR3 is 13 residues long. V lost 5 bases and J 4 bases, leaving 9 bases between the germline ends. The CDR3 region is CASSRMGYNEQFF. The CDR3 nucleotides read TGTGCCAGCAGTAGAATGGGGTACAATGAGCAGTTCTTC.

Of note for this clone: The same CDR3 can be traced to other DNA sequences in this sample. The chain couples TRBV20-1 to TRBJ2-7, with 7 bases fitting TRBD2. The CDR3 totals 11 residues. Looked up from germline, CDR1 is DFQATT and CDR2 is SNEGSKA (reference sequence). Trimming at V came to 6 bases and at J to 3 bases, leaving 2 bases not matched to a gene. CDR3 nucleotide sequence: TGCAGTGCCGGACTAGTCTACGAGCAGTACTTC. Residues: CSAGLVYEQYF.